The 25 T cell receptor beta chains in this list originate from one sample, sequenced in a study of shared clonotypes between healthy human individuals (TCRdb year 2020). CD8 naive samples were CD45RO-negative cells positively selected for CCR7, giving a CD45RA+CCR7+ population that excluded TemRA cells. The method was the immunoSEQ multiplex PCR assay. TCRdb holds this immuneACCESS table with in-frame rearrangements only. Some clones are missing; in checked studies, unresolved V genes explain under half, and the rest has no known cause. This sample gives over 2,000,000 clones in total; just under 95% of them show up just once. The top ten constitute over 1.5% of the sample. The specimen was naive CD8+ T cells from PBMCs. The meaning of the sample's cell subset or site label: CD45RA+CCR7+. These receptors were obtained from a man aged 18 to 29 in good health. Some clones in this sample may be carry-over from other donors' samples.

This sequence joins TRBV4-2 and TRBJ1-1; tentatively, D is TRBD1 (5 bases). Germline V gene sequence: CDR1 LGHNA, CDR2 YNFKEQ. The germline V and J ends were trimmed by 3 bases and 8 bases, with 16 bases remaining between them. The CDR3 loop spans 14 amino acids. The CDR3 reads CASSQKDSFREAFF. The CDR3 nucleotides read TGTGCCAGCAGCCAGAAAGACAGCTTCAGAGAAGCTTTCTTT.

For this clone: Other DNA sequences within the sample encode an identical CDR3. V usage is TRBV28 and J usage is TRBJ2-7; D is possibly TRBD1 (6 bases). Germline values: CDR1 MDHEN, CDR2 SYDVKM. This CDR3 comprises 14 residues. Between the trimmed V and J ends, which lost 3 bases and 0 bases, there was a span of 9 bases. CDR3 DNA sequence: TGTGCCAGCAGTTTCAGGGGACCCTCCTACGAGCAGTACTTC. This gives the protein CASSFRGPSYEQYF.

This chain connects TRBV29-1 to TRBJ1-2; D possibly corresponds to TRBD1 (5 bases). CDR3 length: 11 amino acids. CDR1 is SQVTM and CDR2 is ANQGSEA in the germline V gene. Trimming pared 8 bases from V and 4 bases from J, leaving 11 bases between. In DNA form, the CDR3 reads TGCAGCACCCGGGGCTTCTATGGCTACACCTTC. The encoded protein is CSTRGFYGYTF.

In its sample, this clone was seen once. The J gene is TRBJ2-3, the V gene TRBV4-3; TRBD2 matches 7 bases. V dropped 5 bases and J dropped 0; count of bases not matched to a gene: 14. This CDR3 has 18 residues. Germline CDR1 LGHNA, CDR2 YSLEER. Here the CDR3 reads CASSDVVGRGSSTDTQYF. In nucleotides, the CDR3 is TGCGCCAGCAGCGACGTGGTAGGGCGGGGGTCTAGCACAGATACGCAGTATTTT.

The J gene is TRBJ2-7, the V gene TRBV10-3; no clear D gene. This CDR3 comprises 13 residues. V was clipped by 2 bases and J by 1 base, with 6 bases between them. Germline lookup yields CDR1 ENHRY and CDR2 SYGVKD. The CDR3 DNA sequence: TGTGCCATCAGTGAGACAAATTCCTACGAGCAGTACTTC. Translation gives CAISETNSYEQYF.

DNA for the CDR3: TGTGCCAGCAGCCCGGGGACTAATGAAAAACTGTTTTTT. This sequence encodes CASSPGTNEKLFF. The chain employs TRBV5-6 and TRBJ1-4; D is ambiguous. V lost 4 bases, J lost 2 bases, and 6 bases lay in between. This CDR3 region has 13 residues. Germline CDR1 is SGHDT and CDR2 is YYEEEE.

The V and J genes are TRBV2 and TRBJ1-1, with D unclear. CDR3 length: 13 amino acids. The germline V and J ends were trimmed by 4 bases and 1 base, with 7 bases remaining between them. CDR1 is SNHLY, CDR2 FYNNEI, per germline. The CDR3 here is CASSGEANTEAFF. In DNA form, the CDR3 reads TGTGCCAGCAGTGGAGAGGCGAACACTGAAGCTTTCTTT.

This chain links TRBV5-1 with TRBJ2-7; D gene ambiguous. Trimming left V 1 base short and J 2 bases short, with 10 bases between. The germline CDR1 and CDR2 sequences are SGHRS and YFSETQ. The CDR3 contains 14 residues. CDR3 sequence (DNA): TGCGCCAGCAGCTTGAGGGATAATCCCTACGAGCAGTACTTC. Amino acid sequence: CASSLRDNPYEQYF.

The CDR3: CAPVGATGELFF. For the CDR3, the DNA is TGTGCCCCCGTGGGGGCAACCGGGGAGCTGTTTTTT. The rearrangement joins TRBV7-9 to TRBJ2-2; maybe TRBD1 (6 bases). The CDR3 sequence is 12 residues long. Looked up from germline, CDR1 is SEHNR and CDR2 is FQNEAQ (reference sequence). Trimming cost V 11 bases and J 5 bases, with 12 bases left between them.

The chain has TRBV9 and TRBJ2-7; the D gene is possibly TRBD2 (5 bases). The CDR3 totals 15 residues. CDR1 SGDLS and CDR2 YYNGEE come from the germline V gene. Trimming removed 4 bases from V and 4 bases from J, with 18 bases in between. CDR3 DNA sequence: TGTGCCAGCAGCCCCGGGAATATCGGTTGGTACGAGCAGTACTTC. Protein: CASSPGNIGWYEQYF. Combining the CDR3 with reference TRBV9 and TRBJ2-7 gives the whole variable domain DSGVTQTPKHLITATGQRVTLRCSPRSGDLSVYWYQQSLDQGLQFLIQYYNGEERAKGNILERFSAQQFPDLHSELNLSSLELGDSALYFCASSPGNIGWYEQYFGPGTRLTVT.

This clone was detected a few times. In the same sample, other DNA sequences code for this CDR3. The genes are TRBV6-5 and TRBJ1-1, with D uncertain. V lost 0 bases to trimming and J lost 6 bases, with 8 bases between them. The CDR3 length is 13 residues. Germline CDR1 and CDR2: MNHEY and SVGAGI. Here the CDR3 reads CASSYSSGAEAFF. In DNA form, the CDR3 reads TGTGCCAGCAGTTACTCGAGTGGCGCTGAAGCTTTCTTT.

The V call is TRBV25-1, the J call TRBJ1-1; the D gene is possibly TRBD1 (5 bases). Between the trimmed V and J ends, which lost 9 bases and 7 bases, there was a span of 15 bases. This CDR3 comprises 12 residues. Germline assignment: CDR1 MGHDK and CDR2 SYGVNS. DNA of the CDR3: TGTGCCAGTCTATGGGGCGTCGGTGAAGCTTTCTTT. Protein product: CASLWGVGEAFF.

In its sample, this clone was seen a few times. The chain couples TRBV11-2 to TRBJ1-1; tentative D call: TRBD1 (6 bases). Germline CDR1 SGHAT, CDR2 FQNNGV. V lost 3 bases, J lost 10 bases, and 15 bases lay in between. The length of the CDR3 is 13 residues. The CDR3 loop reads CASSLGRGFRAFF. CDR3 sequence (DNA): TGTGCCAGCAGCTTGGGCAGGGGTTTCCGAGCTTTCTTT.

This sequence joins TRBV9 and TRBJ1-4; D is ambiguous. The CDR3 is 12 amino acids. With 3 bases removed from V and 0 bases from J, the gap between germline ends came to 0 bases. The germline gives CDR1 SGDLS, CDR2 YYNGEE. The CDR3 reads CASSATNEKLFF. CDR3 DNA: TGTGCCAGCAGCGCAACTAATGAAAAACTGTTTTTT. Combining the CDR3 with reference TRBV9 and TRBJ1-4 gives the whole variable domain DSGVTQTPKHLITATGQRVTLRCSPRSGDLSVYWYQQSLDQGLQFLIQYYNGEERAKGNILERFSAQQFPDLHSELNLSSLELGDSALYFCASSATNEKLFFGSGTQLSVL.

The chain carries TRBV9 and TRBJ2-7; D assignment may be TRBD1 or TRBD2 (5 bases each). Trimming stripped 4 bases from V and 2 bases from J, with 13 bases between. The CDR3 is 14 amino acids. Per the germline V gene, CDR1 is SGDLS and CDR2 is YYNGEE. CDR3 bases: TGTGCCAGCAGCCCCGGGACCGTAGCCTACGAGCAGTACTTC. The encoded protein is CASSPGTVAYEQYF.

The V call is TRBV7-9, the J call TRBJ2-7; D assignment may be TRBD1 or TRBD2 (6 bases each). The CDR3 is made up of 13 amino acids. V dropped 9 bases and J dropped 7 bases, with 19 bases sitting between them. The germline CDR1 and CDR2 sequences are SEHNR and FQNEAQ (reference sequence). CDR3 loop: CASTGAERREQYF. The CDR3 nucleotides read TGTGCCAGTACGGGGGCCGAAAGGAGGGAGCAGTACTTC.

The chain has TRBV11-1 and TRBJ2-3; TRBD2 matches 10 bases. This CDR3 has 16 amino acids. CDR1 SGHAT and CDR2 FQDESV come from the germline V gene (reference sequence). The V and J ends lost 2 bases and 0 bases, in that order; junction bases with no gene match: 2. The CDR3 protein is CASSLPTSGSTDTQYF. The CDR3 DNA sequence: TGTGCCAGCAGCTTACCGACTAGCGGGAGCACAGATACGCAGTATTTT.

This chain joins TRBV28 and TRBJ2-1; D is perhaps TRBD1 or TRBD2 (5 bases each). The CDR3 runs 13 residues. Per the germline V gene, CDR1 is MDHEN and CDR2 is SYDVKM. The V gene lost 5 bases and the J gene lost 12 bases, with 17 bases spanning the gap. The CDR3 nucleotides are TGTGCCAGCAGTCCCCAGGGAGAATCGGCGCAGTTCTTC. Amino acid sequence: CASSPQGESAQFF. The full variable domain, with the rest looked up from reference TRBV28 and TRBJ2-1, is DVKVTQSSRYLVKRTGEKVFLECVQDMDHENMFWYRQDPGLGLRLIYFSYDVKMKEKGDIPEGYSVSREKKERFSLILESASTNQTSMYLCASSPQGESAQFFGPGTRLTVL.

This chain uses TRBV10-3 with TRBJ2-7, with a tentative D call TRBD2 (7 bases). Germline V gene lookup returns CDR1 ENHRY and CDR2 SYGVKD. CDR3 length: 15 amino acids. V dropped 4 bases and J dropped 3 bases, with 16 bases sitting between them. This chain's CDR3 is CAISVGGAADYEQYF. The CDR3 DNA sequence: TGTGCCATCAGTGTGGGGGGGGCGGCTGACTACGAGCAGTACTTC.

J is TRBJ2-7 and V is TRBV4-1; 9 bases line up with TRBD2. After removal of 2 bases from V and 5 bases from J, the junction contained 4 bases not matched to a gene. The CDR3 totals 14 residues. Germline CDR1 MGHRA, CDR2 YSYEKL. The DNA of the CDR3 is TGCGCCAGCAGCCAATGGACTAGCGACGACGAGCAGTACTTC. It codes for CASSQWTSDDEQYF.

This CDR3 reads CASSLLDRAYNEQFF. CDR3 DNA sequence: TGCGCCAGCAGCTTGCTGGACAGAGCTTACAATGAGCAGTTCTTC. The chain joins TRBV5-1 to TRBJ2-1; tentatively, D is TRBD1 (6 bases). Trimming removed 1 base at V and 4 bases at J, with 12 bases between. Germline V CDR1 and CDR2: SGHRS, YFSETQ. The CDR3 covers 15 residues.

The V gene is TRBV27, the J gene TRBJ2-3; 9 nucleotides align to TRBD2. The CDR3 contains 15 residues. Per germline, CDR1 MNHEY and CDR2 SMNVEV (reference sequence). The junction had 4 bases not matched to a gene; V was cut back by 3 bases and J by 3 bases. CDR3 protein: CASSLREGRTDTQYF. The CDR3 bases are TGTGCCAGCAGTTTGCGGGAGGGCCGGACAGATACGCAGTATTTT.

V usage is TRBV18 and J usage is TRBJ2-7; 10 bases line up with TRBD2. CDR3 size: 17 residues. Germline V gene data show CDR1 as KGHSH and CDR2 as LQKENI. Trimming at V came to 0 bases and at J to 0 bases, leaving 5 bases not matched to a gene. This CDR3 reads CASSPPTSGFLSYEQYF. Written as DNA, the CDR3 is TGTGCCAGCTCACCACCGACTAGCGGGTTTCTCTCCTACGAGCAGTACTTC.

As for this clone: Other DNA sequences in this sample translate to the same CDR3. This chain joins TRBV7-9 and TRBJ2-2, with D unclear. The V end lost 0 bases, the J end lost 1 base, and 3 bases lay between the germline ends. The CDR3 runs to 14 residues. The germline gives CDR1 SEHNR, CDR2 FQNEAQ (reference sequence). The CDR3 protein is CASSLALNTGELFF. For the CDR3, the DNA is TGTGCCAGCAGCTTAGCTCTGAACACCGGGGAGCTGTTTTTT.

The rearrangement links TRBV7-9 to TRBJ2-5; 8 bases are a match to TRBD2. The CDR3 covers 17 residues. Germline values: CDR1 SEHNR, CDR2 FQNEAQ (reference sequence). V lost 6 bases, J lost 0 bases, and 12 bases stayed unmatched. For the CDR3, the DNA is TGTGCCAGCAGTTTACCCCGAGCGGGAGCCGACCAAGAGACCCAGTACTTC. The encoded protein is CASSLPRAGADQETQYF. The whole variable domain, filled in from reference TRBV7-9 and TRBJ2-5, reads DTGVSQNPRHKITKRGQNVTFRCDPISEHNRLYWYRQTLGQGPEFLTYFQNEAQLEKSRLLSDRFSAERPKGSFSTLEIQRTEQGDSAMYLCASSLPRAGADQETQYFGPGTRLLVL.